This record looks at one T cell receptor beta chain sequence and its context. Its antigen is not known. This entry belongs to a study of cytomegalovirus exposure and HLA in healthy donors. Study-level points and caveats: A later analysis found common viral pathogens apparently linked to several of the most significant clusters.

Donors were nominally healthy when sampled, though unrecorded immune exposures were likely. This CDR3 contains 17 residues. The ends lost 3 bases at V and 1 base at J; junction bases unmatched: 10. Per germline, CDR1 SQVTM and CDR2 ANQGSEA. Both 60 Vbeta primers and 13 Jbeta primers went into the PCR. Study processing details: In a later analysis, of approximately 81 million unique beta chains, 9 million to 11 million appeared in at least two donors. Sequencing was performed with immunoSEQ multiplex PCR; in TCRdb, only in-frame clones are kept and a portion is missing. Clonal size and the V and J genes are those of that table, whereas D and trimming came from the DNA. This sample has 150,000 to 200,000 clones; around 78% occur once, and the top ten carry 7%.

The chain employs TRBV29-1 and TRBJ2-3; 10 nucleotides match TRBD2. The TCR comes from a woman in her 40s in good health and CMV-seropositive. The sequenced sample consisted of PBMCs. CDR3 residues: CSVEWTSGAAGTDTQYF. CDR3 DNA: TGCAGCGTTGAGTGGACTAGCGGTGCCGCCGGCACAGATACGCAGTATTTT.